Described below is a single TCR beta chain sequence and its context. Its target is not known. The CDR3 loop spans 12 amino acids. The ends were cut back, 6 bases at V and 4 bases at J, with 9 bases in the middle. From germline, CDR1 is MNHEY and CDR2 SVGAGI. This table comes from immunoSEQ multiplex PCR, and its TCRdb copy is limited to in-frame clones, with some not included. The data show about 41,000 clones, 85% to 95% seen once. This sample is part of a study of graft-versus-host responses after intestinal transplantation. Study results and caveats: Graft-donor T cell macrochimerism in patients accompanied high graft-versus-host to host-versus-graft clonal ratios in allografts.

The sequences come from unstimulated CD8+ T cells sorted from spleen or lymph node cells, collected before transplant. This TCR was recovered from a human donor who was the organ donor for an intestinal transplant. The V gene is TRBV6-5, the J gene TRBJ1-1; D is perhaps TRBD1 (6 bases). As DNA, the CDR3 is TGTGCCAGCAGAAACAGGGTCACTGAAGCTTTCTTT. It yields the protein CASRNRVTEAFF.